These T cell receptor beta chains were read from a single sample in a study of blood T cells in healthy people across ages. From the 5' RACE reads, TCRdb called clonotypes with MiXCR, one entry per CDR3 protein. The profile shows 1.8 million or so distinct CDR3 sequences, 30% to 40% of them singletons. Sequenced input: blood. The receptors originated from a human donor in good health. Both conserved end residues are part of each CDR3. Each record gives: CDR3 DNA, CDR3 protein, V gene, clone size, J gene, D gene. A D gene is named only where the DNA matches it firmly. Only part of the rows carry a size: once, few, many, or a class if the clone is expanded.

CDR3 DNA: TGCAGCTCCCGGCGGTCGGGCTTCACAGATACGCAGTATTTT; CDR3 protein: CSSRRSGFTDTQYF; V gene: TRBV29-1; clone size: few; J gene: TRBJ2-3; D gene: .
CDR3 DNA: TGTGCCAGCAGTTCACCGGGACAGAACTACAATGAGCAGTTCTTC; CDR3 protein: CASSSPGQNYNEQFF; V gene: TRBV12-3/TRBV12-4; clone size: .; J gene: TRBJ2-1; D gene: TRBD1
CDR3 DNA: TGTGCCAGCAGCCCCCAAGGGGGGTGGGAGTCACCCCTCCACTTT; CDR3 protein: CASSPQGGWESPLHF; V gene: TRBV7-2; clone size: many; J gene: TRBJ1-6; D gene: .
CDR3 DNA: TGTGCCAGCACCCGGAGGGTATCGGGTGGCTACACCTTC; CDR3 protein: CASTRRVSGGYTF; V gene: TRBV12-3/TRBV12-4; clone size: few; J gene: TRBJ1-2; D gene: .
CDR3 DNA: TGTGCCAGTAGTGAAGTCTCCTACAATGAGCAGTTCTTC; CDR3 protein: CASSEVSYNEQFF; V gene: TRBV19; clone size: .; J gene: TRBJ2-1; D gene: .
CDR3 DNA: TGCGCCAGCAGTGTCGGCAGTACCTACAATGAGCAGTTCTTC; CDR3 protein: CASSVGSTYNEQFF; V gene: TRBV5-1; clone size: few; J gene: TRBJ2-1; D gene: .
CDR3 DNA: TGCAGTGCTAGTAGGATCATTGGTTACAATGAGCAGTTCTTC; CDR3 protein: CSASRIIGYNEQFF; V gene: TRBV20-1; clone size: few; J gene: TRBJ2-1; D gene: .
CDR3 DNA: TGTGCCAGCAGCGTTCCGTCTGAGGCCACGAGTACGGGGGGAGATACGCAGTATTTT; CDR3 protein: CASSVPSEATSTGGDTQYF; V gene: TRBV9; clone size: few; J gene: TRBJ2-3; D gene: TRBD2
CDR3 DNA: TGCAGTGCTAGAGTGGTGGGCGGATCCTCCTACAATGAGCAGTTCTTC; CDR3 protein: CSARVVGGSSYNEQFF; V gene: TRBV20-1; clone size: few; J gene: TRBJ2-1; D gene: .
CDR3 DNA: TGTGCCAGCATGACAGTTTTCGGCGAGCAGTACTTC; CDR3 protein: CASMTVFGEQYF; V gene: TRBV5-4; clone size: few; J gene: TRBJ2-7; D gene: .
CDR3 DNA: TGCAGCGTCGAAGCGGCCCGAGCTAACTATGGCTACACCTTC; CDR3 protein: CSVEAARANYGYTF; V gene: TRBV29-1; clone size: .; J gene: TRBJ1-2; D gene: .
CDR3 DNA: TGTGCCAGCAGTCCTAACGGGGCAGATGGCATTCAGTACTTC; CDR3 protein: CASSPNGADGIQYF; V gene: TRBV12-3/TRBV12-4; clone size: .; J gene: TRBJ2-4; D gene: .
CDR3 DNA: TGTGCCATCACTCTTAGTATTGGCGGGCGATACACCTTC; CDR3 protein: CAITLSIGGRYTF; V gene: TRBV10-3; clone size: few; J gene: TRBJ1-2; D gene: .
CDR3 DNA: TGTGCCAGCAGCTTAGTCCCCGAACACCCAGAAGCTTTCTTT; CDR3 protein: CASSLVPEHPEAFF; V gene: TRBV7-3; clone size: .; J gene: TRBJ1-1; D gene: .
CDR3 DNA: TGTGCCAGCAGCCAAGAGAGGACAGTGGAAGAGACCCAGTACTTC; CDR3 protein: CASSQERTVEETQYF; V gene: TRBV4-2; clone size: few; J gene: TRBJ2-5; D gene: .
CDR3 DNA: TGTGCCAGTAGTATAACCGGGGGAGAGACCCAGTACTTC; CDR3 protein: CASSITGGETQYF; V gene: TRBV19; clone size: once; J gene: TRBJ2-5; D gene: .
CDR3 DNA: TGTGCCAGCTGTCGTACCGGGGGCTATGGCTACACCTTC; CDR3 protein: CASCRTGGYGYTF; V gene: TRBV12-3/TRBV12-4; clone size: .; J gene: TRBJ1-2; D gene: .
CDR3 DNA: TGTGCCAGCGGAGTATACAATGAGCAGTACTTC; CDR3 protein: CASGVYNEQYF; V gene: TRBV12-3/TRBV12-4; clone size: .; J gene: TRBJ2-7; D gene: .
CDR3 DNA: TGTGCCAGCAGTTCCCAGGGGCCCTCTAACTACGGCTACACCTTC; CDR3 protein: CASSSQGPSNYGYTF; V gene: TRBV6-5; clone size: once; J gene: TRBJ1-2; D gene: .
CDR3 DNA: TGTGCCAGCAGCCCGGGACACTCTAGCACAGATACGCAGTATTTT; CDR3 protein: CASSPGHSSTDTQYF; V gene: TRBV7-9; clone size: .; J gene: TRBJ2-3; D gene: .
CDR3 DNA: TGTGCCAGCAGCCTGCTACCGGGGACACAGGGCGAGCAGTACTTC; CDR3 protein: CASSLLPGTQGEQYF; V gene: TRBV7-9; clone size: few; J gene: TRBJ2-7; D gene: .
CDR3 DNA: TGTGCCAGCATCCGGGACAGGGGGCTGTCTGAAGCTTTCTTT; CDR3 protein: CASIRDRGLSEAFF; V gene: TRBV6-2/TRBV6-3; clone size: .; J gene: TRBJ1-1; D gene: TRBD1
CDR3 DNA: TGTGCCAGCAGCACGGGACTAGCGGGAGATACGCAGTATTTT; CDR3 protein: CASSTGLAGDTQYF; V gene: TRBV7-2; clone size: many; J gene: TRBJ2-3; D gene: TRBD2
CDR3 DNA: TGTGCCAACAGTTTTAACTCGGGTCCTAATGAAAAACTGTTTTTT; CDR3 protein: CANSFNSGPNEKLFF; V gene: TRBV27; clone size: .; J gene: TRBJ1-4; D gene: .
CDR3 DNA: TGTGCCAGCAGCCCACACGGGACAGGGGGCCTCACTGAAGCTTTCTTT; CDR3 protein: CASSPHGTGGLTEAFF; V gene: TRBV9; clone size: few; J gene: TRBJ1-1; D gene: TRBD1
CDR3 DNA: TGTGCCTCCACGTCGGAAGTTGGAGAGACCCAGTACTTC; CDR3 protein: CASTSEVGETQYF; V gene: TRBV10-3; clone size: .; J gene: TRBJ2-5; D gene: .
CDR3 DNA: TGCAGCGCCAACAGGGTCCAGGACACTGAAGCTTTCTTT; CDR3 protein: CSANRVQDTEAFF; V gene: TRBV29-1; clone size: few; J gene: TRBJ1-1; D gene: .
CDR3 DNA: TGTGCTAGTGGTTTGGTAAGGACAGGACCTAATGAAAAACTGTTTTTT; CDR3 protein: CASGLVRTGPNEKLFF; V gene: TRBV12-5; clone size: .; J gene: TRBJ1-4; D gene: TRBD1
CDR3 DNA: TGTGCCAGCAGCGAACTACAGGGGTTCGATCAGCCCCAGCATTTT; CDR3 protein: CASSELQGFDQPQHF; V gene: TRBV7-8; clone size: few; J gene: TRBJ1-5; D gene: TRBD1